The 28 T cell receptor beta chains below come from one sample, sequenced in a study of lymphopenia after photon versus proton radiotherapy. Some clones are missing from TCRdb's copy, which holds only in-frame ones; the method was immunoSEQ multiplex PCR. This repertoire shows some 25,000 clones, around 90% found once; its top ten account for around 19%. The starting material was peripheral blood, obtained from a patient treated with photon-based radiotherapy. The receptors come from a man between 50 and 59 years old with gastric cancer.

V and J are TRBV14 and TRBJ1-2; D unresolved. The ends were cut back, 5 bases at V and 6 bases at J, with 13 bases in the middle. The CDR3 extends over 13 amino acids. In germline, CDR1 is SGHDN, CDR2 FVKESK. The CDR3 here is CASSNWASNGYTF. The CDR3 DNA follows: TGTGCCAGCAGCAATTGGGCCAGCAATGGCTACACCTTC.

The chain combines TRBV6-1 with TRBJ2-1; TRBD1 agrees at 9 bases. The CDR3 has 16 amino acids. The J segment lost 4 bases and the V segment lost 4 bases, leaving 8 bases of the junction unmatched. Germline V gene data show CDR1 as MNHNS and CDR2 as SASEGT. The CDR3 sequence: CASSAPGTGLYNEQFF. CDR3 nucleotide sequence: TGTGCCAGCAGTGCTCCCGGGACAGGGTTGTACAATGAGCAGTTCTTC.

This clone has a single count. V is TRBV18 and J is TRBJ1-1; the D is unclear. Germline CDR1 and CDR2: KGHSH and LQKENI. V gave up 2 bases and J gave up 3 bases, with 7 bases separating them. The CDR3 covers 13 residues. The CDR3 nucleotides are TGTGCCAGCTCACCAAAATCGGACACTGAAGCTTTCTTT. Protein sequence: CASSPKSDTEAFF.

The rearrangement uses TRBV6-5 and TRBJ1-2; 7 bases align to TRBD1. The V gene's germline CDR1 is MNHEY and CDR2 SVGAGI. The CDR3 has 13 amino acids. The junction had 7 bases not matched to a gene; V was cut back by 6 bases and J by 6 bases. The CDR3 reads CASRTTGLDGYTF. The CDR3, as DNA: TGTGCCAGCAGAACGACAGGGCTTGATGGCTACACCTTC.

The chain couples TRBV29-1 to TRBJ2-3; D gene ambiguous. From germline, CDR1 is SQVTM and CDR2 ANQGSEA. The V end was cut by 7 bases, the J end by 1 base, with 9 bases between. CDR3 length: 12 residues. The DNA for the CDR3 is TGCAGCGGCTCCCCAGGCACAGATACGCAGTATTTT. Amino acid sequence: CSGSPGTDTQYF.

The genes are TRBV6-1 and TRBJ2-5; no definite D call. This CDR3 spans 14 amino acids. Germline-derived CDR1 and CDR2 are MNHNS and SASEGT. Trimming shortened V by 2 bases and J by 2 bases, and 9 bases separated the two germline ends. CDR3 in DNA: TGTGCCAGCAGTGAAAGTGACGGACAAGAGACCCAGTACTTC. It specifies CASSESDGQETQYF.

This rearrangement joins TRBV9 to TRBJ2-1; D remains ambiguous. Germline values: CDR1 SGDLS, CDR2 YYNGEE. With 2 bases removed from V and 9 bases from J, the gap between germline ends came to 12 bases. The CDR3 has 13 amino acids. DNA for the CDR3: TGTGCCAGCAGCGTCCTCCTCTTGGGTGAGCAGTTCTTC. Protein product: CASSVLLLGEQFF.

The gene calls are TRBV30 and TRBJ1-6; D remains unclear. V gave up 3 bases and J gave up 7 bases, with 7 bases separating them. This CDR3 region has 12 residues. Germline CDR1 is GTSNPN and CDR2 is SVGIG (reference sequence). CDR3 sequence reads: CAWRTANSPLHF. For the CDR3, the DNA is TGTGCCTGGAGAACAGCGAATTCACCCCTCCACTTT. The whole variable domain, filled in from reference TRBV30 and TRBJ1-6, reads SQTIHQWPATLVQPVGSPLSLECTVEGTSNPNLYWYRQAAGRGLQLLFYSVGIGQISSEVPQNLSASRPQDRQFILSSKKLLLSDSGFYLCAWRTANSPLHFGNGTRLTVT.

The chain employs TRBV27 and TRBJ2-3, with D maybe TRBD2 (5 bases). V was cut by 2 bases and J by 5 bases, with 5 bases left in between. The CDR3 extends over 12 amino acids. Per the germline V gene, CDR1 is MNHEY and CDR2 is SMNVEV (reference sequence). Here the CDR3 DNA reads TGTGCCAGCAGTTTACGGGGAGATACGCAGTATTTT. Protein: CASSLRGDTQYF.

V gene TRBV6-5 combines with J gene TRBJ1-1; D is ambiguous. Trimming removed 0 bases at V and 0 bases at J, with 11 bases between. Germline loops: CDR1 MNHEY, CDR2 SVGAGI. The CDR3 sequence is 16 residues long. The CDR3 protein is CASSYSLGSVNTEAFF. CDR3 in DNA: TGTGCCAGCAGTTACTCTTTAGGGTCTGTGAACACTGAAGCTTTCTTT.

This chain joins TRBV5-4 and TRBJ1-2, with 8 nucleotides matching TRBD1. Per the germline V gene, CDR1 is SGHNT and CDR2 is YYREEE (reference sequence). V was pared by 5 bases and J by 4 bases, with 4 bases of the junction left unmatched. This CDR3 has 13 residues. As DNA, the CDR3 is TGTGCCAGCAGGTCCGGGACAGGCTATGGCTACACCTTC. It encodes CASRSGTGYGYTF.

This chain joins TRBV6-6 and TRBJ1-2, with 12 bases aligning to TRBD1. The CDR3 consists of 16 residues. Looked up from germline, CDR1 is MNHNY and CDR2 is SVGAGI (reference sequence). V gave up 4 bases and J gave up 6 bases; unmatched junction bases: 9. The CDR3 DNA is TGTGCCAGCAGTTTTCATCGGGACAGGGGGCTCGATGGCTACACCTTC. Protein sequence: CASSFHRDRGLDGYTF.

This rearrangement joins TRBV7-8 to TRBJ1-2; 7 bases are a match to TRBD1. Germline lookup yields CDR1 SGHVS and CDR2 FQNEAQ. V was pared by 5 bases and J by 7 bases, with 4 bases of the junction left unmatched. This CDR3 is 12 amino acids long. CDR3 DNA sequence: TGTGCCAGCAGCCCCCGACAGGGTGGCTACACCTTC. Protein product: CASSPRQGGYTF.

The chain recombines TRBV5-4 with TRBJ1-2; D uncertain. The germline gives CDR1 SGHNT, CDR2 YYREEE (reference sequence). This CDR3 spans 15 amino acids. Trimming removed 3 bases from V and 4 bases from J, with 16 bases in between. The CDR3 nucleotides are TGTGCCAGCAGCTCAGGACCGACCCTCTCCTATGGCTACACCTTC. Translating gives CASSSGPTLSYGYTF.

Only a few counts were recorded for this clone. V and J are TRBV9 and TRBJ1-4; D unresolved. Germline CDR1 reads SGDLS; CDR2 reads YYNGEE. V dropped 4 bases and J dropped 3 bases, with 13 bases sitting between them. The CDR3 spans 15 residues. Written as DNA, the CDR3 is TGTGCCAGCAGCATGCAGGCTTCAGCTAATGAAAAACTGTTTTTT. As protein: CASSMQASANEKLFF.

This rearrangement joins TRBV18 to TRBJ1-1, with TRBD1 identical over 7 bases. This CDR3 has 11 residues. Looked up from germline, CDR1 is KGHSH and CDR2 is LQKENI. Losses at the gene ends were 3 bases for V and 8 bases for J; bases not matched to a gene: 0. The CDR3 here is CASSPDREAFF. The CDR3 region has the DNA TGTGCCAGCTCACCGGACAGGGAAGCTTTCTTT.

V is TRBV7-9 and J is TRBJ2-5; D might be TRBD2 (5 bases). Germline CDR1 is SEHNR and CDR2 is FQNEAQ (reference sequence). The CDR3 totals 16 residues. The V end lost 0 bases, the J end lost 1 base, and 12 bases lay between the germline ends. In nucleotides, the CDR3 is TGTGCCAGCAGCTTAGCCGTTCCCCGGGGCCAAGAGACCCAGTACTTC. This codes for CASSLAVPRGQETQYF.

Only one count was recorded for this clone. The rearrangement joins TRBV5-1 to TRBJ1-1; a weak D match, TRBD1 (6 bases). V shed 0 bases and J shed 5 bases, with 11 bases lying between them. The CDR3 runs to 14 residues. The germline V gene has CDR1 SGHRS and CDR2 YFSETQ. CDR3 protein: CASSLVVRGTEAFF. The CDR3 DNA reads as TGCGCCAGCAGCTTGGTCGTCAGGGGAACTGAAGCTTTCTTT.

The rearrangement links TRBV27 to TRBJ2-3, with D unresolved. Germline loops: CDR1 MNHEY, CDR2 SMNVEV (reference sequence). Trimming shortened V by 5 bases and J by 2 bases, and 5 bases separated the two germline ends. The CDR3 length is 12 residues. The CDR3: CASSTYTDTQYF. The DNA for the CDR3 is TGTGCCAGCAGTACTTACACAGATACGCAGTATTTT.

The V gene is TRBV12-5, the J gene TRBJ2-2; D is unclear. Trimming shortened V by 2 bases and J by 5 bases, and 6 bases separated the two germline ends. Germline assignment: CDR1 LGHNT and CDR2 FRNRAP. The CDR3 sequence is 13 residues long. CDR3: CASGLSLTGELFF. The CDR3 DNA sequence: TGTGCTAGTGGTTTGTCCTTAACCGGGGAGCTGTTTTTT.

DNA for the CDR3: TGTGCCACCAGCAGAGTTGACAGGGGCGGCGAGCAGTACTTC. Translated, it gives CATSRVDRGGEQYF. The rearrangement links TRBV15 to TRBJ2-7; 8 bases map to TRBD1. The CDR3 loop spans 14 amino acids. The ends lost 1 base at V and 6 bases at J; junction bases unmatched: 5. Germline lookup yields CDR1 LNHNV and CDR2 YYDKDF (reference sequence).

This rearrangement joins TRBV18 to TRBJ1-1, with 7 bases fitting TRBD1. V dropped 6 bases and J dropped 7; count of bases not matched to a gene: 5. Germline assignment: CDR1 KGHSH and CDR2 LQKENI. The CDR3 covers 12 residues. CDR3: CASSPDRDEAFF. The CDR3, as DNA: TGTGCCAGCTCCCCCGACAGGGATGAAGCTTTCTTT.

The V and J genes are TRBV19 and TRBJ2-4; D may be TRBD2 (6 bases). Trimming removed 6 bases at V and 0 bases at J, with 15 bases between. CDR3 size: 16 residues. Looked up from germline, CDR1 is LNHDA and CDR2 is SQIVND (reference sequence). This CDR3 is CASSPPPSAAKNIQYF. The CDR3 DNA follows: TGTGCCAGTAGCCCCCCCCCTAGCGCAGCCAAAAACATTCAGTACTTC. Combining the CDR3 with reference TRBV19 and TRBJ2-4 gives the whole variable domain DGGITQSPKYLFRKEGQNVTLSCEQNLNHDAMYWYRQDPGQGLRLIYYSQIVNDFQKGDIAEGYSVSREKKESFPLTVTSAQKNPTAFYLCASSPPPSAAKNIQYFGAGTRLSVL.

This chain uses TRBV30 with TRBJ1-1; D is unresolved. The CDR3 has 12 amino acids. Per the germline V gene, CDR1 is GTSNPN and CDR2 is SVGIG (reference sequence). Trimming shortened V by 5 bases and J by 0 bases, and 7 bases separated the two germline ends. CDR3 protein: CAWGPMNTEAFF. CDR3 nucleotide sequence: TGTGCCTGGGGCCCAATGAACACTGAAGCTTTCTTT.

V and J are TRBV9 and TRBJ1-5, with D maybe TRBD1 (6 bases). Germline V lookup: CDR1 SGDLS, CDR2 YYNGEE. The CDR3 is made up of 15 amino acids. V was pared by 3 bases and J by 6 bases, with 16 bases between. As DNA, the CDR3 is TGTGCCAGCAGCGCCGCTGGGGGGCTGGGTCAGCCCCAGCATTTT. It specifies CASSAAGGLGQPQHF.

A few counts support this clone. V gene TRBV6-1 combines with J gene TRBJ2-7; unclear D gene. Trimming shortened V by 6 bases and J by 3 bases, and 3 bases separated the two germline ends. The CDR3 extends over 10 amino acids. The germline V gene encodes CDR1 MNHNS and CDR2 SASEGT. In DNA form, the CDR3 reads TGTGCCAGCAGAGACTACGAGCAGTACGTC. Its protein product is CASRDYEQYV.

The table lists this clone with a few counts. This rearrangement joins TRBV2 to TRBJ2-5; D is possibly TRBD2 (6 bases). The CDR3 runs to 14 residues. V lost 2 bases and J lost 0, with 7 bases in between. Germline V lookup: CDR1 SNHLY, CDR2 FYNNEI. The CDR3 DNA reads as TGTGCCAGCAGTGAACGGGGGAACCAAGAGACCCAGTACTTC. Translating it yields CASSERGNQETQYF.

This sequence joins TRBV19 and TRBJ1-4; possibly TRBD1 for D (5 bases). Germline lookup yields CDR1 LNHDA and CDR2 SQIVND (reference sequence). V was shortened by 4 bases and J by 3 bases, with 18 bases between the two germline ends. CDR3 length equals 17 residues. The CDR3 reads CASSNPPGRRSNEKLFF. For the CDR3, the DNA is TGTGCCAGTAGTAACCCACCGGGACGTAGATCTAATGAAAAACTGTTTTTT.